This T cell receptor (beta chain) stems from a study of blood T cell repertoires in COVID-19. Background on the study: Samples came from the United States, Italy and Spain, spanning acute and convalescent COVID-19. PBMCs, B-cell-depleted T cells, or T cells provided the cDNA or gDNA that made up the material.

J gave up 6 bases and V 2 bases, and 6 bases lay outside the gene matches. This CDR3 is built from 14 residues. In germline, CDR1 is SGDLS, CDR2 YYNGEE. The authors' processing: Counts of nucleated cells, estimated from reference gene primer amplification, were obtained. Assay used: immunoSEQ multiplex PCR; TCRdb lists only in-frame clones, some missing. V and J calls and clone size are as listed in that table; D and trimming were resolved from the DNA. This table holds 71,000 or so clones, around 83% found once. The receptor was derived from a man aged 70 or older with acute or convalescent COVID-19. Material for sequencing was peripheral blood. The rearrangement joins TRBV9 to TRBJ1-2, with TRBD1 matching over 8 bases. This chain's CDR3 is CASSVRQGSNGYTF. The CDR3 nucleotides read TGTGCCAGCAGCGTGAGACAGGGGTCTAATGGCTACACCTTC.